This T cell receptor beta chain was observed in a study of vaccination and CD4 T cells after COVID-19. Sample treatment: roughly ten-day PBMC culture with coronavirus spike peptide pools or control peptides (ViraFEST assay). Fewer than 2.5 million PBMCs per well were cultured with 9 to 10 IU/ml IL-2 and 8.5 to 10 ug/ml peptide pools. Study-level results: Spike mono-reactivity was shown by 304 of 307 vaccine-specific clones in convalescent patients.

Cultured CD4+ T-cell DNA underwent Oncomine TCR Beta short-read sequencing. MiXCR, run by TCRdb on the PCR reads, gives a single entry per CDR3 protein. The sample lists about 19,000 distinct CDR3 sequences, around three fifths occurring once. Germline CDR1 and CDR2: MNHNS and SASEGT. There are 15 residues in the CDR3. The germline V and J ends were trimmed by 6 bases and 4 bases, with 16 bases remaining between them. This clonotype was detected only a few times. Antigen: not known. The specimen was CD4+ T cells from blood, cultured in vitro. The chain uses TRBV6-1 and TRBJ1-5; D remains unclear. This sequence was found in a human donor who had recovered from COVID-19. The CDR3 loop reads CASRSEGLGNQPQHF. The CDR3, as DNA: TGTGCCAGCAGGTCTGAAGGGCTCGGAAATCAGCCCCAGCATTTT.